These 14 T cell receptor beta chains originate from one sample sequenced in a study of blood T cell repertoires in COVID-19. Data came from immunoSEQ multiplex PCR; TCRdb stores just in-frame clones and leaves some out. The profile shows approximately 190,000 clones, under 90% of them singletons. Sequencing used peripheral blood. Source of these receptors: a man under 40 with active or convalescent COVID-19.

The J gene is TRBJ2-1, the V gene TRBV24-1; D uncertain. V gave up 5 bases and J gave up 0 bases, with 10 bases separating them. This CDR3 region has 15 residues. Germline CDR1 and CDR2: KGHDR and SFDVKD. CDR3 amino acids: CATSAAKSSYNEQFF. The CDR3 nucleotides are TGTGCCACCAGTGCAGCGAAAAGCTCCTACAATGAGCAGTTCTTC.

This chain connects TRBV9 to TRBJ2-3; D may be TRBD2 (6 bases). This CDR3 spans 16 amino acids. Trimming cost V 4 bases and J 3 bases, with 18 bases left between them. Germline CDR1 SGDLS, CDR2 YYNGEE. The CDR3 DNA follows: TGTGCCAGCAGCCTCCTCGGGACTTCACCGACAGATACGCAGTATTTT. This encodes CASSLLGTSPTDTQYF. Full variable domain (rest looked up from reference TRBV9 and TRBJ2-3): DSGVTQTPKHLITATGQRVTLRCSPRSGDLSVYWYQQSLDQGLQFLIQYYNGEERAKGNILERFSAQQFPDLHSELNLSSLELGDSALYFCASSLLGTSPTDTQYFGPGTRLTVL.

On this clone itself: Different DNA sequences within this sample yield the same CDR3. This chain joins TRBV7-3 and TRBJ1-1; D is undetermined. This CDR3 region has 13 residues. CDR1 and CDR2 (germline): SGHTA, FQGTGA. The V end was cut by 3 bases, the J end by 1 base, with 6 bases between. For the CDR3, the DNA is TGTGCCAGCAGCTTTACGGGGAACACTGAAGCTTTCTTT. Protein: CASSFTGNTEAFF.

This clone was observed once. The chain couples TRBV11-2 to TRBJ2-5, with a weak D call TRBD1 (6 bases). This CDR3 is 15 amino acids long. The V gene lost 5 bases and the J gene lost 5 bases, with 18 bases spanning the gap. CDR1 is SGHAT, CDR2 FQNNGV, per germline. The CDR3 sequence is CASSLVGGWGETQYF. CDR3 nucleotide sequence: TGTGCCAGCAGCCTCGTAGGGGGTTGGGGGGAGACCCAGTACTTC.

The chain couples TRBV5-1 to TRBJ2-1; 9 positions match TRBD1. The CDR3 is made up of 15 amino acids. CDR1 and CDR2 from the germline V gene are SGHRS and YFSETQ. The V gene end was trimmed by 0 bases and the J gene end by 7 bases; junction bases not matched to a gene: 5. CDR3 nucleotide sequence: TGCGCCAGCAGCTTGGGGGACAGGGCTGGGAATGAGCAGTTCTTC. This encodes CASSLGDRAGNEQFF.

This sequence joins TRBV28 and TRBJ2-1, with D maybe TRBD2 (5 bases). The CDR3 runs 15 residues. Trimming pared 6 bases from V and 2 bases from J, leaving 14 bases between. Germline CDR1 is MDHEN and CDR2 is SYDVKM. The CDR3 region is CASSLLETTYNEQFF. The CDR3 region has the DNA TGTGCCAGCAGCCTCCTAGAGACTACCTACAATGAGCAGTTCTTC.

This clone was observed once. The chain has TRBV19 and TRBJ1-1; D gene ambiguous. Trimming took 6 bases from V and 8 from J, leaving 13 bases between them. Germline CDR1 and CDR2: LNHDA and SQIVND (reference sequence). The CDR3 totals 12 residues. The CDR3 nucleotides read TGTGCCAGTAGCCTCGGGGTCGGGGAAGCTTTCTTT. Protein sequence: CASSLGVGEAFF.

J is TRBJ1-1 and V is TRBV25-1, with 7 positions matching TRBD1. V dropped 2 bases and J dropped 5; count of bases not matched to a gene: 5. This CDR3 has 14 residues. Germline CDR1 MGHDK, CDR2 SYGVNS. CDR3 nucleotides: TGTGCCAGCAGTGAACAGGGGGTAGGGACTGAAGCTTTCTTT. This codes for CASSEQGVGTEAFF. Variable domain in full (rest from reference TRBV25-1 and TRBJ1-1): EADIYQTPRYLVIGTGKKITLECSQTMGHDKMYWYQQDPGMELHLIHYSYGVNSTEKGDLSSESTVSRIRTEHFPLTLESARPSHTSQYLCASSEQGVGTEAFFGQGTRLTVV.

As concerns this clone: At the DNA level, this CDR3 is encoded by other sequences in the same sample as well. The genes are TRBV9 and TRBJ2-7, with TRBD1 as a possible D gene (5 bases). The V and J ends lost 0 bases and 1 base respectively, with 5 bases between them. Germline V gene lookup returns CDR1 SGDLS and CDR2 YYNGEE. The CDR3 contains 13 residues. CDR3 coding DNA: TGTGCCAGCAGCGTAGCAGGGTCCTACGAGCAGTACTTC. Amino acid sequence: CASSVAGSYEQYF.

The V gene is TRBV6-1, the J gene TRBJ2-2; 9 positions agree with TRBD1. In germline, CDR1 is MNHNS, CDR2 SASEGT. This CDR3 is built from 16 residues. The V and J ends lost 4 bases and 4 bases, in that order; junction bases with no gene match: 7. The CDR3 here is CASSGRTGESTGELFF. The CDR3 coding sequence is TGTGCCAGCAGTGGTCGGACAGGGGAGAGCACCGGGGAGCTGTTTTTT.

The V gene is TRBV18, the J gene TRBJ2-1; 8 nucleotides line up with TRBD2. In germline, CDR1 is KGHSH, CDR2 LQKENI. There are 14 residues in the CDR3. J lost 9 bases, V lost 0 bases, and 4 bases had no gene match. CDR3 sequence: CASSPPREVGEQFF. The DNA for the CDR3 is TGTGCCAGCTCACCACCGCGGGAGGTAGGTGAGCAGTTCTTC.

The chain recombines TRBV7-9 with TRBJ1-2; no reliable D call. The CDR3 has 15 residues. Deletions cut 5 bases from V and 0 bases from J, with 13 bases between. CDR1 is SEHNR, CDR2 FQNEAQ, per germline (reference sequence). This CDR3 is CASSPESTTNYGYTF. CDR3 coding DNA: TGTGCCAGCAGCCCTGAGAGCACTACTAACTATGGCTACACCTTC.

This clone was picked up a small number of times. The rearrangement joins TRBV7-2 to TRBJ1-2; 9 positions agree with TRBD1. Germline-derived CDR1 and CDR2 are SGHTA and FQGNSA. The CDR3 runs 15 residues. Trimming removed 8 bases from V and 5 bases from J; junction bases left unmatched: 12. The DNA of the CDR3 is TGTGCCAGCTCACCGGCCGTCGGGACAGGGTATGGCTACACCTTC. It codes for CASSPAVGTGYGYTF.

DNA for the CDR3: TGTGCCAGCAGTCCCCAAGCCAATAGCAATCAGCCCCAGCATTTT. Protein product: CASSPQANSNQPQHF. This rearrangement joins TRBV27 to TRBJ1-5, with D hard to call. The CDR3 has 15 amino acids. Per the germline V gene, CDR1 is MNHEY and CDR2 is SMNVEV (reference sequence). Trimming removed 5 bases from V and 0 bases from J, with 11 bases in between.